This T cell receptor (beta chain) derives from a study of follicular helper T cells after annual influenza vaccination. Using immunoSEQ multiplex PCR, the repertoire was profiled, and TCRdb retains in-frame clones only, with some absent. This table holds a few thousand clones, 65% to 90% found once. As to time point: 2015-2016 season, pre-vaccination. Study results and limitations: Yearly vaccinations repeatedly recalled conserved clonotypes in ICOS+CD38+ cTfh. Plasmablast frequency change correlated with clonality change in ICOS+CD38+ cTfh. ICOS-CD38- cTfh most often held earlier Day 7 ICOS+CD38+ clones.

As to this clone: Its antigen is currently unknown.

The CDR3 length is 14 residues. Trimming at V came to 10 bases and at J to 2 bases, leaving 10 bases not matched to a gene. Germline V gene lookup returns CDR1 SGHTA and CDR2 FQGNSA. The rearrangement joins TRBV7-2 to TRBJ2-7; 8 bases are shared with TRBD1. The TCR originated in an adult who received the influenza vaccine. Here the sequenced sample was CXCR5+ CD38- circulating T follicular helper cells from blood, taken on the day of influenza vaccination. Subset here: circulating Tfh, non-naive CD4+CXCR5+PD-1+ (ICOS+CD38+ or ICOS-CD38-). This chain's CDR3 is CATRRDRTTYEQYF. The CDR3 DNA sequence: TGTGCCACCCGTAGGGACAGGACCACCTACGAGCAGTACTTC.